This paragraph reports one T cell receptor beta chain. The data were obtained in a study of blood T cell repertoires in COVID-19. In the study overall: Some COVID-19 samples were acute and others convalescent; all came from the United States, Italy and Spain. T cells, B-cell-depleted T cells, or PBMCs supplied cDNA or gDNA.

The CDR3 length is 14 residues. Trimming took 3 bases from V and 8 from J; bases not matched to a gene: 7. CDR1 is MNHNS and CDR2 is SASEGT in the germline V gene. Original data processing: Amplification of reference gene primers provided the estimated nucleated cell counts. Some clones are missing from TCRdb's copy, which holds only in-frame ones; the method was immunoSEQ multiplex PCR. V, J and clone size were drawn from that table, and D and trimming were deduced from the DNA. This sample has over 75,000 clones; around 84% occur once, and the top ten carry about 20%. Sample: peripheral blood. The sequence came from a woman aged 45 to 65 with acute or convalescent COVID-19. This sequence joins TRBV6-1 and TRBJ2-1; 7 bases fit TRBD1. The CDR3 loop reads CASSDDRERDEQFF. CDR3 DNA: TGTGCCAGCAGTGACGACAGGGAGAGGGATGAGCAGTTCTTC.